One sample yielded the 5 T cell receptor beta chains listed below, sequenced in a study of technical replicates of blood from several donors. Some clones are missing from TCRdb's copy, which holds only in-frame ones; the method was immunoSEQ multiplex PCR. Of about 94,000 clones listed, approximately 94% are singletons. The sequenced material came from T cells isolated from PBMCs. The receptor source for this set is a human donor in good health.

This chain links TRBV28 with TRBJ1-5; TRBD1 matches at 7 bases. Germline-derived CDR1 and CDR2 are MDHEN and SYDVKM. This CDR3 comprises 15 residues. Losses at the gene ends were 6 bases for V and 0 bases for J; bases not matched to a gene: 5. CDR3 nucleotide sequence: TGTGCCAGCAGAGATGGGACAGTTAGCAATCAGCCCCAGCATTTT. Amino acids: CASRDGTVSNQPQHF.

This chain joins TRBV19 and TRBJ2-1; TRBD1 agrees at 7 bases. The CDR3 consists of 17 residues. The germline V gene has CDR1 LNHDA and CDR2 SQIVND (reference sequence). The V and J ends lost 7 bases and 1 base, in that order; junction bases with no gene match: 13. CDR3 bases: TGTGCCAGTACTCGCGCCGGGACAGTTGGATCCTACAATGAGCAGTTCTTC. Its protein is CASTRAGTVGSYNEQFF. The full variable domain, with the rest looked up from reference TRBV19 and TRBJ2-1, is DGGITQSPKYLFRKEGQNVTLSCEQNLNHDAMYWYRQDPGQGLRLIYYSQIVNDFQKGDIAEGYSVSREKKESFPLTVTSAQKNPTAFYLCASTRAGTVGSYNEQFFGPGTRLTVL.

This chain uses TRBV7-9 with TRBJ2-1, with D tentatively TRBD2 (6 bases). V gave up 4 bases and J gave up 10 bases, with 17 bases separating them. This CDR3 contains 14 residues. Germline V gene lookup returns CDR1 SEHNR and CDR2 FQNEAQ (reference sequence). Here the CDR3 DNA reads TGTGCCAGCAGCTCGGGACTCGACGGGGGAGAGCAGTTCTTC. This translates into CASSSGLDGGEQFF.

The V gene is TRBV29-1, the J gene TRBJ2-1, with D perhaps TRBD1 (5 bases). This CDR3 comprises 12 residues. Trimming left V 3 bases short and J 8 bases short, with 11 bases between. Germline V gene lookup returns CDR1 SQVTM and CDR2 ANQGSEA. In DNA, the CDR3 is TGCAGCGTTGACCCCAGGGCTGATGAGCAGTTCTTC. Protein sequence: CSVDPRADEQFF.

The V gene is TRBV13, the J gene TRBJ2-6, with unresolved D. CDR1 is PRHDT, CDR2 FYEKMQ, per germline (reference sequence). The CDR3 sequence is 15 residues long. Trimming cost V 6 bases and J 3 bases, with 12 bases left between them. For the CDR3, the DNA is TGTGCCAGCAGTGCCTGGTTCGGTGGGGCCAACGTCCTGACTTTC. Protein sequence: CASSAWFGGANVLTF.